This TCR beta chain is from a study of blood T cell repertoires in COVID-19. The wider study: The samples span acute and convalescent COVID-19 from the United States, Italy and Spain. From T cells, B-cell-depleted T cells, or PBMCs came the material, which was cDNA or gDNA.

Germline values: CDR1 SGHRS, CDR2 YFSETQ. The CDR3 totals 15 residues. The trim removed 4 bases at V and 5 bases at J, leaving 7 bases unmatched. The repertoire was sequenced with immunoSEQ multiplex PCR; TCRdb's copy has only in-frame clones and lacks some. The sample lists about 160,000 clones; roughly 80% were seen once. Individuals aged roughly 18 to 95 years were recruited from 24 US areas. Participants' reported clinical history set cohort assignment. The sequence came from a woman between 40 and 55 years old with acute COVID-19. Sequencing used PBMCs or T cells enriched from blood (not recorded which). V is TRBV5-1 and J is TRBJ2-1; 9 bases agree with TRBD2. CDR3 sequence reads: CASSPLAGSHNEQFF. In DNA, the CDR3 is TGCGCCAGCAGCCCGCTAGCGGGGTCCCACAATGAGCAGTTCTTC.